These T cell receptor beta chains were read from a single sample in a study of CD8 T cells in Susac syndrome. Via MiXCR, TCRdb re-called the immunoSEQ multiplex PCR reads, giving one row per CDR3 protein. The table lists approximately 190,000 distinct CDR3 sequences, 90% to 95% of them singletons. The specimen sequenced was CD4+ T cells from PBMCs. The receptors here all came from a human donor with multiple sclerosis. CDR3s leave out the opening cysteine and the closing phenylalanine or tryptophan. The order of the fields is V gene, J gene, CDR3 protein.

v_gene: TRBV2
j_gene: TRBJ2-7
CDR3aa: ASSSTGGRYEQY

v_gene: TRBV12-3/TRBV12-4
j_gene: TRBJ1-2
CDR3aa: ASSLVTANPSGYT

v_gene: TRBV11-2
j_gene: TRBJ2-3
CDR3aa: ASSLRPDRSPDTQY

v_gene: TRBV18
j_gene: TRBJ2-3
CDR3aa: ASSPLASGTDTQY

v_gene: TRBV12-3/TRBV12-4
j_gene: TRBJ1-5
CDR3aa: ASSFQGAEQPQH

v_gene: TRBV7-6
j_gene: TRBJ2-3
CDR3aa: ASSLARADTQY

v_gene: TRBV6-1
j_gene: TRBJ2-7
CDR3aa: ASSEVVEAEQY

v_gene: TRBV4-2
j_gene: TRBJ2-7
CDR3aa: ASSLGTSGSYEQY

v_gene: TRBV18
j_gene: TRBJ2-5
CDR3aa: ASSRLSGDQETQY

v_gene: TRBV20-1
j_gene: TRBJ1-2
CDR3aa: SASEQGNYGYT